These 19 T cell receptor beta chains were sequenced from one sample in a study of blood T cell repertoires in COVID-19. Repertoires were generated with immunoSEQ multiplex PCR, while TCRdb's copy carries only in-frame clones and drops some. The sample has about 77,000 clones; 80% are singletons. Input material: peripheral blood. These receptors were obtained from a woman between 65 and 79 years old with acute or convalescent COVID-19.

This sequence joins TRBV3-1 (or the pseudogene TRBV3-2) and TRBJ2-1, with 7 bases matching TRBD2. The junction had 3 bases not matched to a gene; V was cut back by 3 bases and J by 1 base. The CDR3 contains 15 residues. Germline V gene data show CDR1 as LGHDT and CDR2 as YNNKEL (reference sequence). The CDR3 reads CASSQSGASYNEQFF. The CDR3 coding sequence is TGTGCCAGCAGCCAGAGCGGGGCGTCCTACAATGAGCAGTTCTTC.

The gene calls are TRBV21-1 and TRBJ2-1; TRBD2, as called in the table, went unchecked against the DNA. TRBV21-1 has pseudogene status. The CDR3 has 18 residues. The DNA for the CDR3 is TGTGCCAGCAGCAAAGCGCCTTGGCGGGGGGGCCCCTACAATGAGCAGTTCTTC. Amino acids: CASSKAPWRGGPYNEQFF.

This chain joins TRBV4-2 and TRBJ1-3; D gene uncertain. The CDR3 length is 15 residues. CDR1 and CDR2 (germline): LGHNA, YNFKEQ. Trimming shortened V by 1 base and J by 2 bases, and 9 bases separated the two germline ends. Written as DNA, the CDR3 is TGTGCCAGCAGCCAAGCTGTGACAACTGGAAACACCATATATTTT. The encoded protein is CASSQAVTTGNTIYF.

The chain combines TRBV2 with TRBJ1-2; D is unresolved. V was clipped by 9 bases and J by 0 bases, with 8 bases between them. Germline loops: CDR1 SNHLY, CDR2 FYNNEI. This CDR3 has 12 residues. DNA of the CDR3: TGTGCCAGACGGGTAGCTAACTATGGCTACACCTTC. Amino acids: CARRVANYGYTF.

This chain links TRBV18 with TRBJ1-1, with a possible D match to TRBD1 (5 bases). Trimming took 8 bases from V and 3 from J, leaving 19 bases between them. Germline values: CDR1 KGHSH, CDR2 LQKENI. CDR3 length equals 15 residues. CDR3 in amino acids: CASPITGGTDTEAFF. The CDR3 nucleotides read TGTGCCAGCCCTATCACGGGAGGGACGGACACTGAAGCTTTCTTT.

The rearrangement links TRBV5-4 to TRBJ1-3; 8 bases are shared with TRBD1. V was pared by 5 bases and J by 4 bases, with 8 bases of the junction left unmatched. The CDR3 runs 15 residues. Germline values: CDR1 SGHNT, CDR2 YYREEE (reference sequence). The CDR3 DNA reads TGTGCCAGCAGTTCGGACAGGGCCGTCGGAAACACCATATATTTT. Translated: CASSSDRAVGNTIYF.

V and J are TRBV4-1 and TRBJ2-5, with 7 bases lining up with TRBD2. The CDR3 runs to 16 residues. From germline, CDR1 is MGHRA and CDR2 YSYEKL. Trimming at V came to 1 base and at J to 1 base, leaving 6 bases not matched to a gene. CDR3 coding DNA: TGCGCCAGCAGCCAAGTGGCTAGCGGTACCCAAGAGACCCAGTACTTC. Amino acid sequence: CASSQVASGTQETQYF.

The chain carries TRBV5-6 and TRBJ2-7, with TRBD1 matching over 8 bases. The V and J ends lost 2 bases and 5 bases, in that order; junction bases with no gene match: 6. The CDR3 spans 14 residues. From germline, CDR1 is SGHDT and CDR2 YYEEEE. This CDR3 reads CASSFRDRWNEQYF. CDR3 DNA sequence: TGTGCCAGCAGCTTCCGGGACAGGTGGAACGAGCAGTACTTC.

This chain links TRBV6-5 with TRBJ2-1; 10 bases line up with TRBD2. There are 15 residues in the CDR3. Germline V gene data show CDR1 as MNHEY and CDR2 as SVGAGI. V dropped 3 bases and J dropped 7; count of bases not matched to a gene: 6. This CDR3 is CASSYGLAGANEQFF. The CDR3, as DNA: TGTGCCAGCAGTTATGGGCTAGCGGGGGCTAATGAGCAGTTCTTC.

The gene calls are TRBV11-3 and TRBJ2-1, with D possibly being TRBD1 (6 bases). V lost 1 base to trimming and J lost 3 bases, with 7 bases between them. CDR3 length equals 14 residues. Germline loops: CDR1 SGHNT, CDR2 YENEEA. Here the CDR3 reads CASSLGQDYNEQFF. Written as DNA, the CDR3 is TGTGCCAGCAGCTTAGGACAGGACTACAATGAGCAGTTCTTC.

The rearrangement joins TRBV7-8 to TRBJ1-1; 7 nucleotides align to TRBD1. The trim removed 1 base at V and 5 bases at J, leaving 4 bases unmatched. CDR3 length equals 14 residues. The germline CDR1 and CDR2 sequences are SGHVS and FQNEAQ. As DNA, the CDR3 is TGTGCCAGCAGCTTAGGTACAGGGGAGACTGAAGCTTTCTTT. It translates to CASSLGTGETEAFF. Combining the CDR3 with reference TRBV7-8 and TRBJ1-1 gives the whole variable domain GAGVSQSPRYKVAKRGQDVALRCDPISGHVSLFWYQQALGQGPEFLTYFQNEAQLDKSGLPSDRFFAERPEGSVSTLKIQRTQQEDSAVYLCASSLGTGETEAFFGQGTRLTVV.

This chain uses TRBV6-5 with TRBJ2-1, with 9 bases aligning to TRBD2. CDR3 length: 16 residues. The V gene's germline CDR1 is MNHEY and CDR2 SVGAGI. V shed 2 bases and J 6 bases; nucleotides not matched to a gene: 8. CDR3 in DNA: TGTGCCAGCAGTTACGAATGGCGGGGGGGCAGCAATGAGCAGTTCTTC. This encodes CASSYEWRGGSNEQFF.

The chain uses TRBV6-1 and TRBJ2-3, with no clear D. The germline CDR1 and CDR2 sequences are MNHNS and SASEGT. The CDR3 runs 18 residues. Trimming removed 0 bases from V and 5 bases from J, with 21 bases in between. The CDR3 DNA follows: TGTGCCAGCAGTGAAGCTCCCCTGGCAATCTGGCCGGGAGATACGCAGTATTTT. The encoded protein is CASSEAPLAIWPGDTQYF.

The V call is TRBV27, the J call TRBJ2-1; 11 nucleotides agree with TRBD2. In germline, CDR1 is MNHEY, CDR2 SMNVEV (reference sequence). The length of the CDR3 is 15 residues. With V trimmed by 4 bases and J by 6 bases, 5 bases remained unmatched. The CDR3 coding sequence is TGTGCCAGCAGTTCCCTTAGCGGGGGGGCCAATGAGCAGTTCTTC. Protein product: CASSSLSGGANEQFF.

The V call is TRBV27, the J call TRBJ1-1; D gene unclear. In germline, CDR1 is MNHEY, CDR2 SMNVEV (reference sequence). The CDR3 length is 17 residues. The V and J ends lost 6 bases and 0 bases respectively, with 20 bases between them. The CDR3 sequence is CASSRDGRSRMNTEAFF. In DNA form, the CDR3 reads TGTGCCAGCAGCCGCGATGGGCGAAGCCGAATGAACACTGAAGCTTTCTTT.

The chain couples TRBV7-2 to TRBJ1-1; 7 nucleotides align to TRBD1. The germline V gene has CDR1 SGHTA and CDR2 FQGNSA. The CDR3 runs 15 residues. J lost 0 bases, V lost 7 bases, and 8 bases had no gene match. The CDR3 spells CASIRTTGMNTEAFF. The CDR3, as DNA: TGTGCCAGCATCCGAACGACAGGGATGAACACTGAAGCTTTCTTT.

The chain carries TRBV5-8 and TRBJ2-1, with 9 positions matching TRBD1. Germline V gene lookup returns CDR1 SGHTS and CDR2 YDEGEE. The J segment lost 3 bases and the V segment lost 2 bases, leaving 3 bases of the junction unmatched. The CDR3 has 15 amino acids. The CDR3 protein is CASSFRDRVYNEQFF. Written as DNA, the CDR3 is TGTGCCAGCAGCTTCCGGGACAGGGTCTACAATGAGCAGTTCTTC.

The chain uses TRBV14 and TRBJ1-1; TRBD1 might be the D (5 bases). From germline, CDR1 is SGHDN and CDR2 FVKESK. This CDR3 has 13 amino acids. The ends were cut back, 0 bases at V and 5 bases at J, with 7 bases in the middle. The CDR3 DNA sequence: TGTGCCAGCAGCCAAGACCGGACAACTGAAGCTTTCTTT. Amino acid sequence: CASSQDRTTEAFF.

The rearrangement uses TRBV4-2 and TRBJ2-2; 12 bases fit TRBD2. The CDR3 sequence is 17 residues long. Per germline, CDR1 LGHNA and CDR2 YNFKEQ. V dropped 4 bases and J dropped 3; count of bases not matched to a gene: 6. The CDR3 here is CASSLGGTSGHTGELFF. The CDR3 DNA is TGTGCCAGCAGCCTTGGCGGGACTAGCGGGCACACCGGGGAGCTGTTTTTT.